This paragraph reports one T cell receptor beta chain. Antigen: not known. Germline lookup yields CDR1 MGHRA and CDR2 YSYEKL. This CDR3 has 14 amino acids. Trimming at V came to 4 bases and at J to 1 base, leaving 1 base not matched to a gene. The sample is drawn from a study of T cell clonotyping in hematopoietic cell transplantation. Whole-study findings and limits: Graft donor and pretransplant recipient Inverse Simpson Index values predicted broader posttransplant TCR diversity. Recipient TCR diversity dropped after transplant; expanded clonotypes rose from day 30 to 180. Cells were unsorted, so CD4 and CD8 contributions were not separated.

Samples: about 28 days before transplant, then days 30, 100 and 180 after. Sequencing used immunoSEQ multiplex PCR; TCRdb keeps in-frame clones, though not all of them. Here the sample spans about 1,000 clones, around 70% being singletons. The chain uses TRBV4-1 and TRBJ2-5, with 9 bases matching TRBD2. The clonotype was recovered from a female patient aged 30 to 45 who had an allogeneic stem cell transplant, so T cells may come from the graft donor. Some clones in this sample may be carry-over from other donors' samples. This material consisted of peripheral blood mononuclear cells, taken 100 days after allogeneic stem cell transplant. In nucleotides, the CDR3 is TGCGCCAGCAGCCCGACTAGCGGCCAAGAGACCCAGTACTTC. It yields the protein CASSPTSGQETQYF.